This T cell receptor (beta chain) came from a study of control samples from healthy donors and cancer patients (dated by TCRdb to about 2020). The germline V gene yields SGHRS for CDR1 and YFSETQ for CDR2. Trimming removed 4 bases from V and 5 bases from J; the gene matches leave 4 bases unexplained. The CDR3 contains 13 residues, cysteine and phenylalanine counted. Only CDR3 DNA is held: 39 bases, read in frame from base 1. Comments on this clone: Its antigen specificity is not known. There are no base qualities to consult, and no much larger clone falls within one base.

Library preparation used the immunoSEQ multiplex PCR assay. Entries here come from immuneACCESS through TCRdb and include only in-frame sequences with V and J called. Some clones fail to appear in such tables; in the studies checked, an unresolved V gene covers under half of the shortfall, and the cause of the remainder is unknown. This sample gives 170,000 or so clones in total; approximately 91% of them show up just once. The top ten constitute about 2% of the sample. This receptor was obtained from a woman between 40 and 50 years old in good health. The chain is encoded by TRBV5-1 joined to TRBJ1-1; TRBD1 agrees with 8 junctional bases. Material: blood. The CDR3 reads as follows: CASSAGQGTEAFF. Here is the DNA: TGCGCCAGCAGCGCTGGACAGGGTACTGAAGCTTTCTTT.